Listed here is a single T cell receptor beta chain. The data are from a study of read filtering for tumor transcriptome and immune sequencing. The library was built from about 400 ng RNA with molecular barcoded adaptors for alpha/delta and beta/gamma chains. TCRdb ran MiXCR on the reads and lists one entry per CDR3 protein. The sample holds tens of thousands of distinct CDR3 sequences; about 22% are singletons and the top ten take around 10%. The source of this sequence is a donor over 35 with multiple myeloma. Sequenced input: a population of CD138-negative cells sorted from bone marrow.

The CDR3 here is CASSHETRPFHEQYF. The CDR3 nucleotides are TGTGCCAGCAGCCACGAAACTAGGCCCTTCCACGAGCAGTACTTC. The chain employs TRBV2 and TRBJ2-7; the D gene is possibly TRBD2 (5 bases). The CDR3 runs to 15 residues. The germline CDR1 and CDR2 sequences are SNHLY and FYNNEI. The V end was cut by 6 bases, the J end by 5 bases, with 20 bases between.